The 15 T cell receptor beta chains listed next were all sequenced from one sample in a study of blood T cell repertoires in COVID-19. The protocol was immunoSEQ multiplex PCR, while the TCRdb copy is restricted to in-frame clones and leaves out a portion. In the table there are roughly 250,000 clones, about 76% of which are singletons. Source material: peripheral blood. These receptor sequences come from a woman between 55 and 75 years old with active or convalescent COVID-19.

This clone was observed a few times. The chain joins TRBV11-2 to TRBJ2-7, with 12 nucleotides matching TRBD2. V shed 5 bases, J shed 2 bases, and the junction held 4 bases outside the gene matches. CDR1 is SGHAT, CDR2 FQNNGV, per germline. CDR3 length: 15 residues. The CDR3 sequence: CASSPRTSGAYEQYF. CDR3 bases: TGTGCCAGCAGCCCCCGGACTAGCGGGGCCTACGAGCAGTACTTC.

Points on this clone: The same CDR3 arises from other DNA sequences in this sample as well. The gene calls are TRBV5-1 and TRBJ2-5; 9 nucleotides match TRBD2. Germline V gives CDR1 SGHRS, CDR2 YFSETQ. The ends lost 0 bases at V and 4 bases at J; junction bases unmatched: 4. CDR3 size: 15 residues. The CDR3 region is CASSLGRGGRETQYF. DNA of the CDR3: TGCGCCAGCAGCTTGGGGCGGGGGGGCCGAGAGACCCAGTACTTC.

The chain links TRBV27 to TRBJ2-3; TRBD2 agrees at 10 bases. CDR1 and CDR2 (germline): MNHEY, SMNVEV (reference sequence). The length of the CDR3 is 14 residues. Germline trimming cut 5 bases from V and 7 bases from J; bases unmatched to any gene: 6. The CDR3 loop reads CASSPAGGTNTQYF. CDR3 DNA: TGTGCCAGCAGTCCAGCGGGGGGGACGAATACGCAGTATTTT.

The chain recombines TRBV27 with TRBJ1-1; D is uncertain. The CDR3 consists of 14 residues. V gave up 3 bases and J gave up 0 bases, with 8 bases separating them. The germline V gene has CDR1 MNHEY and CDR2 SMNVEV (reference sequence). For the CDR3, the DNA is TGTGCCAGCAGTTTGGCACAAATGAACACTGAAGCTTTCTTT. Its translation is CASSLAQMNTEAFF.

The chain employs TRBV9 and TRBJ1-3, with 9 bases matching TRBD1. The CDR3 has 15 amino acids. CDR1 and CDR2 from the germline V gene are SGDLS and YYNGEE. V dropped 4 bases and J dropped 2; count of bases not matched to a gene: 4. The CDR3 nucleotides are TGTGCCAGCAGCCCTCGGACAGGGGCTGGAAACACCATATATTTT. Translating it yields CASSPRTGAGNTIYF.

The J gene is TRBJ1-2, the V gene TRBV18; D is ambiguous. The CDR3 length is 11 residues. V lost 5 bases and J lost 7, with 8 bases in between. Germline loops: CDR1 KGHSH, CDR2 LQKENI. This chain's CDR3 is CASSGEAGYTF. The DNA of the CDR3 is TGTGCCAGCTCAGGAGAGGCTGGCTACACCTTC.

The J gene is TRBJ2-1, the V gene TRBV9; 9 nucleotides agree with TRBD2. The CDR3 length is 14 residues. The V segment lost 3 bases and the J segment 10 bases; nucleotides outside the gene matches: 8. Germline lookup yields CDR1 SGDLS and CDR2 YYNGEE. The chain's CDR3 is CASSGRLAGIEQFF. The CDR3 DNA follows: TGTGCCAGCAGCGGCCGGCTAGCGGGGATCGAGCAGTTCTTC. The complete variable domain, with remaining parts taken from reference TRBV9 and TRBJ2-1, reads DSGVTQTPKHLITATGQRVTLRCSPRSGDLSVYWYQQSLDQGLQFLIQYYNGEERAKGNILERFSAQQFPDLHSELNLSSLELGDSALYFCASSGRLAGIEQFFGPGTRLTVL.

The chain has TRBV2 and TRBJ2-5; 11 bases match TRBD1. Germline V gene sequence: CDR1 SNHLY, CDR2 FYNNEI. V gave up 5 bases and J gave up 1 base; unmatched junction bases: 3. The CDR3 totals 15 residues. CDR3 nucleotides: TGTGCCAGCAGTCCCGGGACAGGGGGCCAAGAGACCCAGTACTTC. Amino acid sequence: CASSPGTGGQETQYF.

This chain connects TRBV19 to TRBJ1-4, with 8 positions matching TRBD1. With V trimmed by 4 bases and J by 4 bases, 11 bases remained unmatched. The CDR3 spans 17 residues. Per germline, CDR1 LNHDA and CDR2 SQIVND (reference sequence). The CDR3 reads CASSTGQGGRFNEKLFF. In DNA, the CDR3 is TGTGCCAGTAGTACCGGACAGGGAGGGCGATTTAATGAAAAACTGTTTTTT.

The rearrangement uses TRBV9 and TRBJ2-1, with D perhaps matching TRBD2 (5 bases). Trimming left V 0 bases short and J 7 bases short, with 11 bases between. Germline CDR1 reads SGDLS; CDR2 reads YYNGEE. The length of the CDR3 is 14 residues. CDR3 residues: CASSVGSTGNEQFF. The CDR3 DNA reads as TGTGCCAGCAGCGTAGGTAGTACGGGGAATGAGCAGTTCTTC.

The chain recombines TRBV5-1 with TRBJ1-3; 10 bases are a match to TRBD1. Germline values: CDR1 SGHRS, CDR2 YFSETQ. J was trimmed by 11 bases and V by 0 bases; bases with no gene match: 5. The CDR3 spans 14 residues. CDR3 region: CASSLAGQGEAIYF. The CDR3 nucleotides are TGCGCCAGCAGCTTGGCCGGACAGGGGGAGGCCATATATTTT.

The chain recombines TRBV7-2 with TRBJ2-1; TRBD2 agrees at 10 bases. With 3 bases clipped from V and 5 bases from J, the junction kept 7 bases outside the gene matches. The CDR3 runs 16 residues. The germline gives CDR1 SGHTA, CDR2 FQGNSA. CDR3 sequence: CASSFTSGANNNEQFF. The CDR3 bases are TGTGCCAGCAGCTTTACTAGCGGGGCCAACAACAATGAGCAGTTCTTC. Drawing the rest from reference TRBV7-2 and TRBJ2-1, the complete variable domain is GAGVSQSPSNKVTEKGKDVELRCDPISGHTALYWYRQSLGQGLEFLIYFQGNSAPDKSGLPSDRFSAERTGGSVSTLTIQRTQQEDSAVYLCASSFTSGANNNEQFFGPGTRLTVL.

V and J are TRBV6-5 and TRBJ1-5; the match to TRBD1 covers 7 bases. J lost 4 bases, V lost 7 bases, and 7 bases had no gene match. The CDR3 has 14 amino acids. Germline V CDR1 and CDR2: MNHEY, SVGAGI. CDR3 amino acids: CASTLTGRNQPQHF. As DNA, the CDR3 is TGTGCCAGCACCCTGACAGGGCGGAATCAGCCCCAGCATTTT.

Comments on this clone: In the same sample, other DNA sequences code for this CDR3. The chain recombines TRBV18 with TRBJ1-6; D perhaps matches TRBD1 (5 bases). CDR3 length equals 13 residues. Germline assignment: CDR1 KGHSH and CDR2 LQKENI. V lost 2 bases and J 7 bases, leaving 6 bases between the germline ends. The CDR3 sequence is CASSPDRNSPLHF. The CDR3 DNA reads TGTGCCAGCTCACCAGACAGAAATTCACCCCTCCACTTT.

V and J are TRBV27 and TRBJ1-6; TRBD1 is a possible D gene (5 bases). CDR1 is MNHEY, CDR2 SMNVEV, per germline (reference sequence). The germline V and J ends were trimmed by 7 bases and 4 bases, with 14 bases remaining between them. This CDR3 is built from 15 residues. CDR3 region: CASNVNRRYNSPLHF. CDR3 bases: TGTGCCAGCAATGTTAACAGGAGATATAATTCACCCCTCCACTTT.